This is a list of T cell receptor beta chains from one sample in a study of shared clonotypes between healthy human individuals. Profiling relied on immunoSEQ multiplex PCR, and the TCRdb table lists in-frame clones only, not all of them. The data show about 2.4 million clones, over 85% seen once. The sequenced material came from naive CD4+ T cells from PBMCs. These receptor sequences come from a man aged 18-30 years in good health. Some clones in this sample may be carry-over from other donors' samples. Each CDR3 is given without its conserved first and last residue. The order of the fields is V gene, CDR3 protein.

TRBV7-3 | ASSLFATGTDNEQF
TRBV5-4 | ASTPEPAATEAF
TRBV27 | ASSFRGTSGYEQY
TRBV28 | ASSFGGSGYT
TRBV5-6 | ASSRFVQGKGNTEAF
TRBV28 | ASRPGTSGTKQF
TRBV28 | ASSSGTSNTGELF
TRBV28 | ASSSTGNTEAF
TRBV7-8 | ASSQGTSGNTGELF
TRBV20-1 | SALQGTEAF
TRBV4-1 | ASSQVYPGTGRQPQH
TRBV9 | ASSVTGTGSSYNEQF
TRBV19 | ASSIRGHGLYEQY
TRBV10-2 | ASMGDPSYEQY
TRBV28 | ASLSGGRLFSSYEQY
TRBV9 | ASSPRGAGLRSSYNEQF
TRBV7-2 | ASSLGRQGTAGYT
TRBV5-8 | ASSLSDREIYRYYEQY
TRBV28 | ASGRKETQY
TRBV7-3 | ASSLTTSSGANVLT
TRBV30 | AWRTPGGSPTEAF
TRBV28 | ASSATDTQY
TRBV10-2 | ASSESWGVNQPQH
TRBV30 | AAPGTGDLEQY
TRBV6-5 | ASRRDRDTGELF
TRBV27 | ASTSGRALPPKSGELF
TRBV27 | ASSFSGIQNQPQH
TRBV7-9 | AILGAQNTEAF
TRBV28 | ASSSPQGNNQPQH
TRBV18 | ASSPDGGNQPQH
TRBV5-1 | ASSTGTGASNEKLF
TRBV7-9 | ASSSNYNEQF
TRBV5-1 | ASSFLYVNSGANVLT